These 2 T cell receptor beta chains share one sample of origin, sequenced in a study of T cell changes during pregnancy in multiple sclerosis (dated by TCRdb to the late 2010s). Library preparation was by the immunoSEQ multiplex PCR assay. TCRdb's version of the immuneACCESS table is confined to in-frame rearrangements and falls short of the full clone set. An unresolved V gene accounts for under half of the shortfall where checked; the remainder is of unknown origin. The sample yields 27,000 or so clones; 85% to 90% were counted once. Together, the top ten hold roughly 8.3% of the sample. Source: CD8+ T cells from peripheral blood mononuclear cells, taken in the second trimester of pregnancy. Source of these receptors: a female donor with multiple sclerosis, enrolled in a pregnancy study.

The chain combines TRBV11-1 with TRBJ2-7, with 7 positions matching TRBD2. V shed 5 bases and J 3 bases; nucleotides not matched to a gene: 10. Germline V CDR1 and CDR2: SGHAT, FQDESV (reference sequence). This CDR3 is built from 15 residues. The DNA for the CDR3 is TGTGCCAGCAGCCCGGGACTGGGGGAGGGCTACGAGCAGTACTTC. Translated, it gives CASSPGLGEGYEQYF.

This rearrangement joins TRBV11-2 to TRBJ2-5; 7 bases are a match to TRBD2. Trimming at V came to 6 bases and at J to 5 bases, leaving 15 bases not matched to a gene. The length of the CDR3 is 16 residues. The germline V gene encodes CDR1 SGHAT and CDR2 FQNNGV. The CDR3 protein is CASSTSAPRGGETQYF. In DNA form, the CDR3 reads TGTGCCAGCAGTACCTCCGCCCCCCGGGGAGGGGAGACCCAGTACTTC.